This TCR beta chain comes out of a study of T cells in Graves' hyperthyroidism and ophthalmopathy. Whole-study results and caveats: Progression to ophthalmopathy was predicted a median of approximately seven months early.

This clonotype was counted only a few times. The antigen is undetermined. RNA transcripts provided the source from which TCR beta CDR3 regions were amplified. HTBI primers were the set used in a first-round RT-PCR of the TCR CDR3. TCRdb re-called the multiplex PCR reads with MiXCR, one entry per CDR3 protein. The sample has about 320,000 distinct CDR3 sequences; 16% are singletons. The CDR3 has 12 amino acids. In germline, CDR1 is LNHDA, CDR2 SQIVND (reference sequence). V was trimmed by 5 bases and J by 7 bases, leaving 6 bases between them. This chain connects TRBV19 to TRBJ1-6; no firm D call. The sequence derives from a man aged 25 to 40 with Graves' hyperthyroidism. Sequences were obtained from blood. This CDR3 reads CASSPVNSPLHF. The CDR3 region has the DNA TGTGCCAGTAGTCCAGTGAATTCACCCCTCCACTTT.